This T cell receptor (beta chain) was obtained from a study of shared clonotypes between healthy human individuals. Using immunoSEQ multiplex PCR, the repertoire was profiled, and TCRdb retains in-frame clones only, with some absent. The sample consists of a few million clones, around 90% of them appearing once. Germline V lookup: CDR1 KGHSH, CDR2 LQKENI. The CDR3 is made up of 16 amino acids. The V end lost 3 bases, the J end lost 0 bases, and 12 bases lay between the germline ends. This receptor was taken from a man aged 18 to 30 in good health. The sequenced material came from naive CD4+ T cells sorted from blood. The subset here: CD45RA+ positively selected. The chain employs TRBV18 and TRBJ1-3; possibly TRBD1 for D (6 bases). CDR3 in DNA: TGTGCCAGCTCACCCGGACAGACCTCCTCTGGAAACACCATATATTTT. Encoded protein: CASSPGQTSSGNTIYF.